This T cell receptor beta chain was observed in a study of blood T cell repertoires in COVID-19. Profiled with immunoSEQ multiplex PCR; TCRdb holds only in-frame clones, not every one. Of 150,000 to 200,000 clones listed, about 88% are singletons. The V gene lost 0 bases and the J gene lost 2 bases, with 11 bases spanning the gap. From germline, CDR1 is LGHDT and CDR2 YNNKEL (reference sequence). CDR3 length: 16 residues. The chain carries TRBV3-1 (or the pseudogene TRBV3-2) and TRBJ2-1; D gene uncertain. The sequence came from a woman in her 30s with active or convalescent COVID-19. Sequenced input: peripheral blood. In DNA form, the CDR3 reads TGTGCCAGCAGCCAAGAAGTCCGGGTCCCCTACAATGAGCAGTTCTTC. Translating gives CASSQEVRVPYNEQFF.